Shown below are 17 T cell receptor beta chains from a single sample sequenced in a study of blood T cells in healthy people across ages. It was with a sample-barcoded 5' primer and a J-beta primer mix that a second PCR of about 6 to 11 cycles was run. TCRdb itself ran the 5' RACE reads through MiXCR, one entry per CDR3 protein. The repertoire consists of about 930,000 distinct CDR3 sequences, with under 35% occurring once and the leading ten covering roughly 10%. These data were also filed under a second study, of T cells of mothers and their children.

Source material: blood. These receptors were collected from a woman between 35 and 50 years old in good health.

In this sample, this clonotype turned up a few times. The CDR3 loop reads CASSLSGLRDEQYF. In nucleotides, the CDR3 is TGTGCCAGCAGCTTAAGCGGATTACGTGACGAGCAGTACTTC. The chain recombines TRBV7-3 with TRBJ2-7, with D hard to call. V lost 1 base and J lost 5, with 12 bases in between. CDR1 is SGHTA and CDR2 is FQGTGA in the germline V gene. The CDR3 sequence is 14 residues long.

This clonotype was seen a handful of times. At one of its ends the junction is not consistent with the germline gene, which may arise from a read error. The CDR3 DNA is TGTGCCAGCAGTTCCAGGCTAGCATCCTACGGGCAGTACTTC. It translates to CASSSRLASYGQYF. This chain connects TRBV28 to TRBJ2-7; D is possibly TRBD2 (5 bases). Germline V lookup: CDR1 MDHEN, CDR2 SYDVKM. The CDR3 extends over 14 amino acids.

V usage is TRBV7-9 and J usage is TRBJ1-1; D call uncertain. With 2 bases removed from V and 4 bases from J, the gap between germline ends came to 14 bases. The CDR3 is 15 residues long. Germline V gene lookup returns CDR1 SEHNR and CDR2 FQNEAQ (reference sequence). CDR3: CASSLSLGFSTEAFF. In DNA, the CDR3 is TGTGCCAGCAGCTTAAGTCTCGGTTTTTCCACTGAAGCTTTCTTT.

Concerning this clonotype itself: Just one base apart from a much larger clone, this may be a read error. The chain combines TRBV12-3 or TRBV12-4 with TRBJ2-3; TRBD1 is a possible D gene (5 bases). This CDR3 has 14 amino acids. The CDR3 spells CASVRVQYTGTQYF. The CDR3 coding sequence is TGTGCCAGCGTCCGTGTCCAATACACAGGTACGCAGTATTTT.

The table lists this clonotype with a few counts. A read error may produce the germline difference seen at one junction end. The CDR3 DNA is TGTGCCAACAGCTTAGGTCTACAGAATCAGCCCCAGCATTTT. Translation gives CANSLGLQNQPQHF. The chain recombines TRBV7-8 with TRBJ1-5; D ambiguous. Per germline, CDR1 SGHVS and CDR2 FQNEAQ. CDR3 length: 14 amino acids.

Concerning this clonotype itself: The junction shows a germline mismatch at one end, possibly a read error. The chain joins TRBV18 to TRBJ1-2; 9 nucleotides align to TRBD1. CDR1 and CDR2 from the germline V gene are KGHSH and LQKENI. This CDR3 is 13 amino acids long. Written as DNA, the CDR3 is TGTGCCAGCCCACCGGACAGGGGTGGTGGCTACACCTTC. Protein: CASPPDRGGGYTF.

The CDR3 spells CSARAPHEELFF. The CDR3, as DNA: TGCAGTGCTAGAGCCCCTCACGAGGAGCTGTTTTTT. This chain links TRBV20-1 with TRBJ2-2; D call uncertain. Trimming took off 1 base at V and 10 bases at J, with 10 bases between the two ends. This CDR3 is built from 12 residues. Germline-derived CDR1 and CDR2 are DFQATT and SNEGSKA (reference sequence).

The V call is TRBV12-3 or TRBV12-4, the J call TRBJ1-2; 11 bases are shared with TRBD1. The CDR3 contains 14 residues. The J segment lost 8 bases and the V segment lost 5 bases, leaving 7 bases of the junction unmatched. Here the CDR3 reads CASSTGQGAKGYTF. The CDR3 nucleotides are TGTGCCAGCAGTACCGGACAGGGGGCGAAGGGCTACACCTTC.

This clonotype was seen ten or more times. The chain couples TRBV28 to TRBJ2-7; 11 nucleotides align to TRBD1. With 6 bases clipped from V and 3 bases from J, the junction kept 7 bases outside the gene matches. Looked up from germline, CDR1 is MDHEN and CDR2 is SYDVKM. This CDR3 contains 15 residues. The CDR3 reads CASSRPGQGVYEQYF. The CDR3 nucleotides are TGTGCCAGCAGCCGACCGGGACAGGGGGTCTACGAGCAGTACTTC.

CDR3 coding DNA: TGTGCCAGCAGCCCCCGCGGGACAGGGGTAGAAAAACTGTTTTTT. It translates to CASSPRGTGVEKLFF. The rearrangement uses TRBV7-9 and TRBJ1-4; TRBD1 aligns across 10 bases. Germline CDR1 and CDR2: SEHNR and FQNEAQ (reference sequence). CDR3 length: 15 amino acids. The trim removed 5 bases at V and 8 bases at J, leaving 8 bases unmatched.

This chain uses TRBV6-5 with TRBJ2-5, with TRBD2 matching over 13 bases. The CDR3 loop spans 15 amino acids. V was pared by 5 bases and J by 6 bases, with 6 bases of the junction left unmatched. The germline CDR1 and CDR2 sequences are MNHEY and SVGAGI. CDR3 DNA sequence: TGTGCCAGCAGTACCCCGGGACTAGCGGGGAAGACCCAGTACTTC. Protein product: CASSTPGLAGKTQYF.

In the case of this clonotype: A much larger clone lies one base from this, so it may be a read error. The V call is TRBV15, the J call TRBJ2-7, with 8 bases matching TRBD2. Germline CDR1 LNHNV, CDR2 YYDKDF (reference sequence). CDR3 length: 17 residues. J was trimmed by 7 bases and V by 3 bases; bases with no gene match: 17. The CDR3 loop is CATSSRGVRGGYDEQYF. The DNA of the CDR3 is TGTGCCACCAGCAGCCGGGGTGTACGGGGGGGCTACGATGAGCAGTACTTC.

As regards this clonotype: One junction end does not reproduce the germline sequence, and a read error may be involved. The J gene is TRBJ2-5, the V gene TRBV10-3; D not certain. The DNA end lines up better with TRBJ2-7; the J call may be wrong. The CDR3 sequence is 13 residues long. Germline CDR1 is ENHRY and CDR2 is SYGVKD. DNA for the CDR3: TGTGCCATCAGGGAGTCGACTCGCTACGAGCAGTACTTC. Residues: CAIRESTRYEQYF.

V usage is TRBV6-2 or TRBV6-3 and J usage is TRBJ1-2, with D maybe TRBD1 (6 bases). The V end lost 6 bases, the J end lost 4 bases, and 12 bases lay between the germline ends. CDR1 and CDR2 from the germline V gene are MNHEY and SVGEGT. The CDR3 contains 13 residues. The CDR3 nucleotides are TGTGCCAGCAGGGACACCAGGGGCTATGGCTACACCTTC. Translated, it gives CASRDTRGYGYTF.

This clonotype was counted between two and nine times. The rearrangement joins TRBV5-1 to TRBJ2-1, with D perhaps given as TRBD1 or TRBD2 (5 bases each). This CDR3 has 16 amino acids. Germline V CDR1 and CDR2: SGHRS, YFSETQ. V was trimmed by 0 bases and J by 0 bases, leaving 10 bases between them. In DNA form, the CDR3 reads TGCGCCAGCAGCTTGGTCTGGGGGAACTCCTACAATGAGCAGTTCTTC. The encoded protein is CASSLVWGNSYNEQFF.

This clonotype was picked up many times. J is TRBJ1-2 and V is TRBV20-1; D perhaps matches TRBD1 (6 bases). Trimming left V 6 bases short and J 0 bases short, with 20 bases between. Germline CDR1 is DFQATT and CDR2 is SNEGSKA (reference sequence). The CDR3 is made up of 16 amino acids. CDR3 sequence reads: CSAPLSRGDTNYGYTF. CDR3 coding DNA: TGCAGTGCCCCCCTATCAAGGGGGGACACTAACTATGGCTACACCTTC.

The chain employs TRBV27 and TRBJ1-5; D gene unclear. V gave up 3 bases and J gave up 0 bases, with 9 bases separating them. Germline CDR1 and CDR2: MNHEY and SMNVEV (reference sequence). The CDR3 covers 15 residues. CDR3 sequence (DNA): TGTGCCAGCAGTTTGAAGGGAAATAGCAATCAGCCCCAGCATTTT. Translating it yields CASSLKGNSNQPQHF.